Below, one T cell receptor beta chain is given with its context. Its binding antigen is unknown. Base-call qualities are not available, and no considerably larger clone is one nucleotide away. The entry originates in a study of cytomegalovirus exposure and HLA in healthy donors (dated by TCRdb to about 2017). Study-wide context: According to an earlier analysis of several hundred of the donors, about 190 million T cells yielded some 110 million unique TCR beta sequences and 276 Gb of sequence data. Several DR-DQ haplotypes were treated as single units for association and clustering because of strong linkage in the cohort. Donor age, sex, ethnicity and CMV serostatus were compiled alongside the repertoire data. In the later analysis, no new phenotypic data were used to find candidate immune exposures; instead, reliance was placed on TCR beta sequences and their occurrence across donors. Among around 400 genotyped donors of the cohort, an average of roughly 240,000 unique TCR beta nucleotide sequences were sequenced per donor, roughly a sixth of them non-productive. The study used immunosequencing to profile the T cell repertoires of 666 subjects and linked those repertoires to cytomegalovirus serostatus. The study aimed to test whether signatures of past pathogen exposure could be identified by cataloging public T cell receptors. An early release covering 500 to 750 HLA-typed donors comprised around 300 gigabases of sequencing data and approximately 80 million unique TCR sequences. HLA typing covered class I and class II loci at four-digit resolution. All discovery cohort repertoires had been generated on a single sequencing platform. An earlier analysis of around 580 of the donors used high-throughput TCR beta sequencing to judge whether each TCR beta V gene segment behaved as functional or pseudogenic. A later genetic analysis took genome-wide SNP genotypes for about 55% of the roughly 670 donors and used that subset as a discovery cohort. To predict cytomegalovirus infection status, the study combined high-throughput TCR immunosequencing, statistical association of individual TCRs with disease status, and machine learning. Typing coverage varied by locus: about 629-630 donors for A, B, C, DRB1 and DQB1; approximately 560 for DQA1; about 570 for DPA1; roughly 450 for DPB1. Of the roughly 400 genotyped donors, 75% to 85% were placed in the genetic ancestry cluster associated with self-reported Caucasian donors. To study patterns of TCR occurrence, a later analysis re-analyzed previously published TCR beta repertoires from several hundred donors and added high-resolution HLA genotyping. Along with the approximately 700-subject first cohort, a separate validation cohort of around 110 different subjects was used. Here is what the overall study found, with its caveats: In a later genetic analysis, fewer N-insertions in productive TCRs were reported among donors in an Asian-associated ancestry cluster than the 666-donor mean. An association between a missense DCLRE1C variant and V-gene and J-gene trimming of TCR beta chains was found in a later genetic analysis and replicated in an independent cohort. The classifier was reported to diagnose cytomegalovirus status with high specificity and sensitivity in both the original cohort and the validation cohort. In an earlier analysis of around 600 of the donors, most TCR beta V segments appeared in productive rearrangements about 87% or about 30% of the time, broadly matching IMGT annotations. The study gave a list of under 200 TCR beta chains associated with cytomegalovirus. A further reported finding was that TCR beta sequences accurately predicted the HLA-A and HLA-B alleles for most subjects in the first cohort. Some IMGT-functional V segments, including TRBV6-2 and TRBV6-3, could not be told apart with the 87-base-pair reads, so those segments were excluded. A later analysis found that HLA-associated TCR beta chains were more clonally expanded and had lower generation probabilities than equally common non-associated chains. CMV serostatus was the only immune exposure information available for the cohort. When HLA alleles, especially DR and DQ, strongly co-occurred, TCR associations were difficult to assign to individual alleles. A cluster of highly shared sequence variants was judged likely to represent a technical artifact of the sequencing pipeline. Only TCR beta chains were sequenced in this cohort, and the absence of alpha or paired-chain data limited detectable features. A later analysis reported that several top co-occurrence clusters appeared linked to parvovirus B19, influenza, CMV and Epstein-Barr virus. A few of the identified cytomegalovirus-associated TCR beta chains were confirmed in vitro to be specific for cytomegalovirus antigens. The earlier analysis of approximately 590 of the donors excluded around 17 rarely observed V segments, including chromosome 9 orphons, because counts were too low. In a later analysis, most CMV-associated TCR beta chains were found to appear HLA-restricted, with HLA associations seemingly driven largely by CMV exposure. While some public TCRs were present in many individuals, most TCR sequences turned up only very rarely across donors. According to a later analysis, TCR association rates differed among HLA loci, with DRB1 alleles showing the most associated TCRs and HLA-C alleles showing the fewest. At a false discovery rate of 0.05, a later analysis linked around 15,000 TCR beta sequences to specific HLA alleles. Correlated functional status among segregating V segments might be attributable to linkage disequilibrium, but an unknown experimental factor could not be ruled out. According to the authors, the approach could potentially be generalized to other disease states and immunological phenotypes. Roughly uniform sequencing depth across donors was assumed in presence/absence analyses, although this assumption may not hold. Because HLA typing was unavailable for some donors at each locus, only the typed subset was used in association tests.

Via the germline V gene, CDR1 is ENHRY and CDR2 SYGVKD. Taken from cysteine to phenylalanine, the CDR3 has 13 residues. Only the CDR3 DNA is retained, 39 bases long and in frame from the first base. Germline trimming amounts to 10 bases on V and 6 bases on J, with 9 as the count of junction bases outside the gene matches. Libraries were constructed by the immunoSEQ multiplex PCR assay. The multiplex PCR relied on a mix of 60 forward primers for TCR Vbeta segments and 13 reverse primers for TCR Jbeta segments. A multiplex PCR assay on genomic DNA amplified the CDR3 region of rearranged TCR beta genes. Amplified TCR beta libraries were sequenced as 87-base-pair reads on the Illumina HiSeq System. In the paper's pipeline: Across the 670 or so repertoires, a later analysis counted 80 million or so unique TCR beta chains, roughly 11 million of which were shared by at least two donors. Raw reads were error-corrected and collapsed into unique sequences with a nearest-neighbor algorithm that merged closely related sequences to remove PCR and sequencing errors. To assign V, D and J gene segments, CDR3 sequences were aligned to IMGT reference sequences. Each retained sequence needed at least a six-nucleotide match to both a V gene segment and a J gene segment. A rearrangement counted as productive if the CDR3 had no stop codons and remained in frame with V and J, and every other rearrangement counted as non-productive. CDR3 was defined by IMGT convention, running from the second conserved V-encoded cysteine to the conserved J-encoded phenylalanine. Sequences without an unambiguous match to a single V gene segment were excluded from the earlier analysis of almost 600 of the donors. An earlier analysis of some 500 of the donors classified V segments as functional when productive rearrangements were above 56.7% and as segregating when the standard deviation between donors was above 5%. To diagnose cytomegalovirus status from the catalog of TCR beta chain sequences, a statistical classification framework was built. A later analysis assigned V and J genes by comparing TCR nucleotide sequences with IMGT/GENE-DB human TR gene sequences. Using the TCRdist pipeline, a later analysis assigned CDR3 sequences along with most-parsimonious VDJ recombination scenarios. In a later analysis, each TCR beta chain was defined by its CDR3 amino acid sequence together with its V-gene family, and reads without a unique V-gene family were excluded. As a way to deal with suspected cross-contamination and a sequencing artifact, a later analysis dropped 640 or so nucleotide sequences that were highly shared and had low generation probability. For each public chain, a later analysis derived a clonal expansion index from normalized ranks of inferred template counts within each repertoire. A later analysis computed generation probabilities with a VDJ recombination model fitted to out-of-frame rearrangements, and checked the results against IGoR. A later analysis scored TCR-TCR, TCR-HLA and TCR-CMV co-occurrence with hypergeometric tests, applying a repertoire-size bias correction to TCR pairs. A later analysis estimated false discovery rates by permuting HLA or CMV assignments 20 times. In a later analysis, co-occurring TCRs were grouped with DBSCAN, and TCRdist sequence similarity was added when clustering was performed within HLA-allele-positive subsets. Repertoires with fewer than 30,000 or more than 120,000 public chains were left out of co-occurrence clustering, as were five repertoires with anomalous nucleotide sharing. As stored in TCRdb, this immuneACCESS dataset retains in-frame rearrangements with V and J assigned. A fraction of the clones does not appear; measured against another copy, unresolved V genes explain less than half of the discrepancy, and the remainder lacks a known reason. The DNA gave D and trimming, while V, J and clone size come from that table. This sample gives 95,000 to 150,000 clones in total; under 85% of them show up just once. Nearly 9.5% of the sample is held by the ten biggest clonotypes.

In total, approximately 610 healthy bone marrow donors made up the cohort. At the time of sampling, every cohort member was nominally healthy, though immune exposures that went unrecorded were likely present. The donor was CMV seropositive and was included in the group of 270 or so seropositive cohort members. Every donor gave a peripheral blood sample, and the peripheral blood mononuclear cells from that sample were used for TCR beta sequencing. The Qiagen DNeasy Blood Extraction Kit was used to extract genomic DNA from the blood cell samples. The chain is encoded by TRBV10-3 joined to TRBJ1-3; the junction holds 7 bases that match TRBD1. The sample was PBMCs. This clonotype originated in a woman in her forties or fifties in good health and CMV-seropositive. The CDR3 protein sequence reads: CATTSDRENTIYF. The sequence in DNA is TGTGCCACGACGTCCGACAGGGAAAACACCATATATTTT.